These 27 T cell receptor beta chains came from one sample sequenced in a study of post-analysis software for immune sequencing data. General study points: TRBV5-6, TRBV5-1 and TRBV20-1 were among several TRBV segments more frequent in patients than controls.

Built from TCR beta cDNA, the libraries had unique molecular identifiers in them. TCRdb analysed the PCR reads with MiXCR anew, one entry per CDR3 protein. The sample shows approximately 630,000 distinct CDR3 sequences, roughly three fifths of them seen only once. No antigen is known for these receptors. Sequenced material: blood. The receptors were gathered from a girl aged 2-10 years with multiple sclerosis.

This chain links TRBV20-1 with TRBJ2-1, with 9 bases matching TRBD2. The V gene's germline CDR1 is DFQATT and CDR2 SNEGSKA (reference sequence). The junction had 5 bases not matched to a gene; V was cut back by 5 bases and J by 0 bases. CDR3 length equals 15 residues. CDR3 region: CSASYSGSSYNEQFF. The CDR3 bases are TGCAGTGCTTCCTATAGCGGGAGCTCCTACAATGAGCAGTTCTTC.

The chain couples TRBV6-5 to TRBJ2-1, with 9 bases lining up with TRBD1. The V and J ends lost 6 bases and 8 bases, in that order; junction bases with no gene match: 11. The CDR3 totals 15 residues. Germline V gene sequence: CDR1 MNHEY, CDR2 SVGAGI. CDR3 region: CASSLPGQGLHEQFF. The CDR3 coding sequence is TGTGCCAGCAGCCTACCGGGACAGGGTCTCCATGAGCAGTTCTTC.

CDR3 in DNA: TGTGCCAGCAGTTCCGCGGGACAGGGAAACACCGGGGAGCTGTTTTTT. It yields the protein CASSSAGQGNTGELFF. The V call is TRBV6-6, the J call TRBJ2-2; 9 positions agree with TRBD1. The V and J ends lost 4 bases and 2 bases, in that order; junction bases with no gene match: 5. CDR3 length: 16 residues. Germline values: CDR1 MNHNY, CDR2 SVGAGI (reference sequence).

The CDR3 DNA reads as TGTGCCAGCAGCAAAGAGCAAGGGACGAATGAGACCCAGTACTTC. Protein: CASSKEQGTNETQYF. V and J are TRBV21-1 and TRBJ2-5; the table gives TRBD1 as D, unverified against the DNA. TRBV21-1 is described as a pseudogene. CDR3 length: 15 residues.

In DNA form, the CDR3 reads TGTGCCAGCAGCCAACCCGGGACAGGGAACTATGGCTACACCTTC. It is translated as CASSQPGTGNYGYTF. The chain recombines TRBV3-1 with TRBJ1-2; 9 bases are a match to TRBD1. The J segment lost 2 bases and the V segment lost 2 bases, leaving 3 bases of the junction unmatched. Per the germline V gene, CDR1 is LGHDT and CDR2 is YNNKEL (reference sequence). The CDR3 is 15 residues long.

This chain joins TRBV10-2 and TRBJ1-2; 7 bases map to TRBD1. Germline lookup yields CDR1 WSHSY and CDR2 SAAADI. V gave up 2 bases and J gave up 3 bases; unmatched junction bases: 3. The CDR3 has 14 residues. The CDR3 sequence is CASSEGQAYYGYTF. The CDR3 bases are TGCGCCAGCAGTGAGGGACAGGCCTACTATGGCTACACCTTC.

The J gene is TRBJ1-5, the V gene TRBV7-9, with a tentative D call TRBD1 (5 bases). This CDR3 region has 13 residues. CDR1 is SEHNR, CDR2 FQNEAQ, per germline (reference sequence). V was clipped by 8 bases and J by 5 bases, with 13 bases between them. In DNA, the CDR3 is TGTGCCAGCGAGGGAGGGACCCATCAGCCCCAGCATTTT. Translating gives CASEGGTHQPQHF.

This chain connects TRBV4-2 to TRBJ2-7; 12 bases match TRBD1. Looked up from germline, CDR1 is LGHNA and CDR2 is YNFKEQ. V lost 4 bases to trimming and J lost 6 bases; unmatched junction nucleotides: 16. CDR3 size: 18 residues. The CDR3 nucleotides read TGTGCCAGCAGCCCTCAAGCGGCTCCGGGACAGGGGGCGAGCGAGCAGTACTTC. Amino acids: CASSPQAAPGQGASEQYF.

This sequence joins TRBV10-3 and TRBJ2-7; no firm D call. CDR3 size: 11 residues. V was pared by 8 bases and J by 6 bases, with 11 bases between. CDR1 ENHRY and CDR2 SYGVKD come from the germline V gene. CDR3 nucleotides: TGTGCCATCGGTCGGAGTTTCGAGCAGTACTTC. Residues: CAIGRSFEQYF.

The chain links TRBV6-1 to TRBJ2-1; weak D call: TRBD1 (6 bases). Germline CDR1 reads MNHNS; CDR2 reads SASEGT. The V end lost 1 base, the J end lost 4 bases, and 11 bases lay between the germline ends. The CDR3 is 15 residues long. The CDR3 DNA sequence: TGTGCCAGCAGTGAAGAAGCAGGGGTATACAATGAGCAGTTCTTC. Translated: CASSEEAGVYNEQFF.

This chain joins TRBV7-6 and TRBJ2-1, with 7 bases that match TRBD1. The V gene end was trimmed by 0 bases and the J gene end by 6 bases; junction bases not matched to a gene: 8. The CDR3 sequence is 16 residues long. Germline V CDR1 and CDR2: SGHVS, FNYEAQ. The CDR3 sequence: CASSLAGDSARNEQFF. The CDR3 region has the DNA TGTGCCAGCAGCTTAGCGGGGGACAGTGCCCGCAATGAGCAGTTCTTC.

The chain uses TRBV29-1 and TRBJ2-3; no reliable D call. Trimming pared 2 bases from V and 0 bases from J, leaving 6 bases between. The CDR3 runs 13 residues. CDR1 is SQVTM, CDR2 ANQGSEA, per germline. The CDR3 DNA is TGCAGCGTTGAACCGGACAGCACAGATACGCAGTATTTT. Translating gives CSVEPDSTDTQYF.

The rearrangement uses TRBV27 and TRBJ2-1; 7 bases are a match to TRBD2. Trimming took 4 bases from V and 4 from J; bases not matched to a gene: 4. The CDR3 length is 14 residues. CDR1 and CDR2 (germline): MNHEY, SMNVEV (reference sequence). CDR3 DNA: TGTGCCAGCAGTTCCCTAGCGGTTTACAATGAGCAGTTCTTC. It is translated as CASSSLAVYNEQFF.

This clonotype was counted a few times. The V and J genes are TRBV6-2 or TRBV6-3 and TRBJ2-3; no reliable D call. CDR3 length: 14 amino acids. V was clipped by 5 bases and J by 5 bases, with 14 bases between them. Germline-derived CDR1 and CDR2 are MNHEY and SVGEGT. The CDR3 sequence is CASSPGTSLDTQYF. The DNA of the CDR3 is TGTGCCAGCAGTCCCGGTACGAGCCTAGATACGCAGTATTTT.

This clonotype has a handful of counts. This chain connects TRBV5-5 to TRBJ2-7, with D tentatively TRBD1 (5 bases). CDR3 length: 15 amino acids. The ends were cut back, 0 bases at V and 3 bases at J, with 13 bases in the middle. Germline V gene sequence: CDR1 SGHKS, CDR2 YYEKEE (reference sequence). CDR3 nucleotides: TGTGCCAGCAGCTTGGATGCCAGGGTGCACTACGAGCAGTACTTC. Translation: CASSLDARVHYEQYF.

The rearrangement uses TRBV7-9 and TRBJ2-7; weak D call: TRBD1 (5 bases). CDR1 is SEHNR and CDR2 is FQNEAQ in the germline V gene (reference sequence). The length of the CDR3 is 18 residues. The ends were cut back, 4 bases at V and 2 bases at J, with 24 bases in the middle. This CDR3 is CASSSTRPLQAGTYEQYF. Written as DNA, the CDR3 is TGTGCCAGCAGCTCTACGAGACCCCTACAGGCCGGAACCTACGAGCAGTACTTC.

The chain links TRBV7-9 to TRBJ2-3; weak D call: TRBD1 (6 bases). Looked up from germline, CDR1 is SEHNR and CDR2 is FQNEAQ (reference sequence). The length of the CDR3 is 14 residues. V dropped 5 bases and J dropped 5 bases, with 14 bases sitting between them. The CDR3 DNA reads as TGTGCCAGCAGCGCCTACAGGGAAGGAGATACGCAGTATTTT. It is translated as CASSAYREGDTQYF.

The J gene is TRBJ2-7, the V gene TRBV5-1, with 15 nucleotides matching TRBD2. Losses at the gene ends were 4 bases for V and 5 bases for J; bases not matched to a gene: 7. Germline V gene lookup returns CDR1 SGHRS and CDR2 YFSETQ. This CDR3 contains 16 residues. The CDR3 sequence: CASSPGLAGGPHEQYF. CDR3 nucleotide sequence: TGCGCCAGCAGCCCCGGACTAGCGGGAGGGCCCCACGAGCAGTACTTC.

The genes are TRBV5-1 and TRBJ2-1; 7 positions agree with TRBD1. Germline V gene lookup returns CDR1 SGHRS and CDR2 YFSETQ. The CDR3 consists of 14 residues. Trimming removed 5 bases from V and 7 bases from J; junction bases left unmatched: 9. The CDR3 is CASRIRTGGNEQFF. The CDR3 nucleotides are TGCGCCAGCAGAATTCGGACAGGTGGGAATGAGCAGTTCTTC. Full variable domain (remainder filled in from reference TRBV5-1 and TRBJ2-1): KAGVTQTPRYLIKTRGQQVTLSCSPISGHRSVSWYQQTPGQGLQFLFEYFSETQRNKGNFPGRFSGRQFSNSRSEMNVSTLELGDSALYLCASRIRTGGNEQFFGPGTRLTVL.

The chain's CDR3 is CSVVGWGLVPETQYF. The CDR3, as DNA: TGCAGCGTTGTGGGCTGGGGGTTAGTTCCGGAGACCCAGTACTTC. This chain uses TRBV29-1 with TRBJ2-5, with D tentatively TRBD1 or TRBD2 (5 bases each). The V and J ends lost 4 bases and 5 bases respectively, with 20 bases between them. The CDR3 extends over 15 amino acids. Germline values: CDR1 SQVTM, CDR2 ANQGSEA.

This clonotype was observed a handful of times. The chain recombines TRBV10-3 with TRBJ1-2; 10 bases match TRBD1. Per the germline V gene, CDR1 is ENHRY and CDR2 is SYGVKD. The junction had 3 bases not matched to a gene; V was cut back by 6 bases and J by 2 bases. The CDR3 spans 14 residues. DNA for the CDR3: TGTGCCATCAGAGGACAGGGGGGAAACTATGGCTACACCTTC. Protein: CAIRGQGGNYGYTF.

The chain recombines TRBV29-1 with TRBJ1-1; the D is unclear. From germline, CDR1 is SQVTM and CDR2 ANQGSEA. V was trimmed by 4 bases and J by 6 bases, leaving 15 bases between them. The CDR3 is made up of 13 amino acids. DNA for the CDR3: TGCAGCGTTGGCCCCGGGCGAGGAGCTGAAGCTTTCTTT. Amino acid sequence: CSVGPGRGAEAFF.

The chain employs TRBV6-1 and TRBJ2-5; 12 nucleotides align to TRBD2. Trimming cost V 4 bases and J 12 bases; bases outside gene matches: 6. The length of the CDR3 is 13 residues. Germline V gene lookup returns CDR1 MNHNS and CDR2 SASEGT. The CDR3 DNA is TGTGCCAGCAGTGGGACTAGCGGGGTTCCAAAGTACTTC. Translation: CASSGTSGVPKYF.

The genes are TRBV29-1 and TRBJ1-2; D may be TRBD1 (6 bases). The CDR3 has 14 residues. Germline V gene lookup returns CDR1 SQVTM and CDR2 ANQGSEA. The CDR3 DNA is TGCACCGTGAAGGGTGAGGGGGGCTACTATGGCTACACCTTC. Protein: CTVKGEGGYYGYTF.

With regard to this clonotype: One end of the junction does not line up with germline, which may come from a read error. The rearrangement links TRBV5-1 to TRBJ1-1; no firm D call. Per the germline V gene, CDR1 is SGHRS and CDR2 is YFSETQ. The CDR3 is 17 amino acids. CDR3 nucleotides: TGCACCAGCAGCTTGTCTATAGGCGGGCGAATGAACACTGAAGCTTTCTTT. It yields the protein CTSSLSIGGRMNTEAFF.

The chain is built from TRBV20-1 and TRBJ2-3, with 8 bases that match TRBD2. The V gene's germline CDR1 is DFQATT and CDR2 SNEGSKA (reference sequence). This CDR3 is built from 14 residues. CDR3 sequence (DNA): TGCAGCCAGATCAGGGCGGGGGGAGCAGATACGCAGTATTTT. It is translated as CSQIRAGGADTQYF.

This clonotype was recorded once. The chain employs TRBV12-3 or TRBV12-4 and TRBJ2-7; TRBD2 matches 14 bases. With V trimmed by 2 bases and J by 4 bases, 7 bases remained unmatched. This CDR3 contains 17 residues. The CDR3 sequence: CASSLRGTSGSPYEQYF. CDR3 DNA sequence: TGTGCCAGCAGTTTACGGGGGACTAGCGGGAGTCCGTACGAGCAGTACTTC.